This TCR beta chain was sequenced during a study of blood T cell repertoires in COVID-19. About the study: Acute and convalescent COVID-19 specimens originated in the United States, Italy and Spain. PBMCs, B-cell-depleted T cells, or T cells were the source of the cDNA or gDNA that made up the material.

Assay used: immunoSEQ multiplex PCR; TCRdb lists only in-frame clones, some missing. The data contain some 400,000 clones, approximately 86% of them seen just once; the ten biggest clones take up about 3%. This clone was counted a few times. Germline V CDR1 and CDR2: LNHNV, YYDKDF (reference sequence). The V gene lost 0 bases and the J gene lost 0 bases, with 10 bases spanning the gap. CDR3 length: 16 amino acids. Sequencing input: peripheral blood. This TCR was sampled from a human donor in a cohort sampled during active COVID-19. The V gene is TRBV15, the J gene TRBJ2-3; D possibly corresponds to TRBD2 (5 bases). The CDR3, as DNA: TGTGCCACCAGCAGAGAGGAGCGGCTTAGCACAGATACGCAGTATTTT. This gives the protein CATSREERLSTDTQYF.